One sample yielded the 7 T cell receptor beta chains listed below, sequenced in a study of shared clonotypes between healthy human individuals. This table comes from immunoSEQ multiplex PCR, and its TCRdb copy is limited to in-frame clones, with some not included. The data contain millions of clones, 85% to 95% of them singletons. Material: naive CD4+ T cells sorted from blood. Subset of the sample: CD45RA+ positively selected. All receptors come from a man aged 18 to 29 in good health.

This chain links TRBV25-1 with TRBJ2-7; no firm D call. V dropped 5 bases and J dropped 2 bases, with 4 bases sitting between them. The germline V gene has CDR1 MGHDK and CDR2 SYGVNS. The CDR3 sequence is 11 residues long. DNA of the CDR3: TGTGCCAGCAGTACCCCCTACGAGCAGTACTTC. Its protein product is CASSTPYEQYF.

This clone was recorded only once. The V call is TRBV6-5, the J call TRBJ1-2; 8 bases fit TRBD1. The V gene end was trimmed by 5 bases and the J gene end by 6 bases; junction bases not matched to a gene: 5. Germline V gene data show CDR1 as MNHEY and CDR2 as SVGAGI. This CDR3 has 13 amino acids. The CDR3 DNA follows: TGTGCCAGCAGTCGCAGGGGGCGGAATGGCTACACCTTC. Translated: CASSRRGRNGYTF.

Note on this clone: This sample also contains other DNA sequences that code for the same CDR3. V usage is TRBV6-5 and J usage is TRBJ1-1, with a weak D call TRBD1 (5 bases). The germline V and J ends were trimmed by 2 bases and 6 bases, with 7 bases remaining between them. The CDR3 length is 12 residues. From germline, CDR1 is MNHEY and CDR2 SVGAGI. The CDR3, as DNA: TGTGCCAGCAGTTACAGGGGAGCTGAAGCTTTCTTT. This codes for CASSYRGAEAFF.

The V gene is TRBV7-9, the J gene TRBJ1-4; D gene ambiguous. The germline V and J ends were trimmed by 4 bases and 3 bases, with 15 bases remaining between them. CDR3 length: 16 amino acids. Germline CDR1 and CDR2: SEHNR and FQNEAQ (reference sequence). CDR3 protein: CASSSPVHHSNEKLFF. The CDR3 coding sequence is TGTGCCAGCAGCTCTCCGGTGCACCATTCTAATGAAAAACTGTTTTTT.

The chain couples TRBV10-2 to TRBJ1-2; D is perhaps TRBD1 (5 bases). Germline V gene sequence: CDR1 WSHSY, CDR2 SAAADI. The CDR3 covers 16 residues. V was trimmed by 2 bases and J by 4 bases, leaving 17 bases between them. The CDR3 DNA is TGCGCCAGCAGTGAGCCTTCAGGAGGGGCCCGCTATGGCTACACCTTC. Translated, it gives CASSEPSGGARYGYTF.

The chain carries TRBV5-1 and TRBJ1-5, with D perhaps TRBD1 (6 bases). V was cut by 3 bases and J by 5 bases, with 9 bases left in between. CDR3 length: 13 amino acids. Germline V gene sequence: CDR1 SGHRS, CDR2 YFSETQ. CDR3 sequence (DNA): TGCGCCAGCAGCTCACAGGGCTATCAGCCCCAGCATTTT. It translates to CASSSQGYQPQHF.

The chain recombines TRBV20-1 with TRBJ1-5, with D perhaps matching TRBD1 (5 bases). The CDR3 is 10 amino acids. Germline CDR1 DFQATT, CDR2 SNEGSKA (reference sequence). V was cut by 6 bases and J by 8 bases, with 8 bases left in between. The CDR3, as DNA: TGCAGTGCCGGGGGGGAGCCCCAGCATTTT. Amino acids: CSAGGEPQHF.